This record concerns one T cell receptor beta chain sequence. This record comes from a study of blood T cell repertoires in COVID-19. Per the authors' pipeline: Estimation of nucleated cell counts relied on the amplification of reference gene primers. The table came from immunoSEQ multiplex PCR; TCRdb's copy has only in-frame clones and leaves some out. V, J and clone size are taken as reported in that table, and D and trimming were inferred from the DNA itself. Of 100,000 to 150,000 clones listed, 75% to 90% are singletons. Deletions cut 5 bases from V and 0 bases from J, with 14 bases between. CDR1 and CDR2 from the germline V gene are SGHTA and FQGNSA. The CDR3 is made up of 16 amino acids.

The chain carries TRBV7-2 and TRBJ2-1; D might be TRBD2 (6 bases). The sample was peripheral blood. This clonotype was obtained from a human donor in a cohort sampled during active COVID-19. CDR3 sequence reads: CASSPGDPISYNEQFF. The CDR3 coding sequence is TGTGCCAGCAGCCCGGGAGACCCTATCTCCTACAATGAGCAGTTCTTC.